This TCR beta chain was identified during a study of T cell responses to AZD1222 COVID-19 vaccine. For this clone: Other nucleotide sequences from this sample produce the same CDR3.

V gave up 4 bases and J gave up 2 bases, with 15 bases separating them. The CDR3 extends over 15 amino acids. Germline V lookup: CDR1 SGHRS, CDR2 YFSETQ. Profiled with immunoSEQ multiplex PCR; TCRdb holds only in-frame clones, not every one. The sample has more than 85,000 clones; approximately 91% are singletons. This sequence originates from an adult in good health. This rearrangement joins TRBV5-1 to TRBJ1-1; a possible D gene is TRBD1 (5 bases). The source material was peripheral blood, sampled on day 0 of AZD1222 vaccination. The CDR3: CASSTTGTVNTEAFF. For the CDR3, the DNA is TGCGCCAGCAGCACTACCGGGACGGTAAACACTGAAGCTTTCTTT.